This is a list of T cell receptor beta chains from one sample in a study of beta chain features in type 1 diabetes. Data came from immunoSEQ multiplex PCR; TCRdb stores just in-frame clones and leaves some out. The data hold around 310,000 clones, with roughly 13% observed a single time. The sample was naive CD4+ T cells from blood. All receptors come from a woman under 30 with type 1 diabetes. Each CDR3 is given with its conserved first and last residue. Fields, in order: J gene, D gene, V gene, CDR3 protein. The D gene is left open where the match is weak.

TRBJ2-1,TRBD2,TRBV9,CALTGGSGYNEQFF
TRBJ2-5,TRBD1,TRBV9,CASSLGQGPGETQYF
TRBJ2-4,TRBD1,TRBV29-1,CSAHRGTKNIQYF
TRBJ1-2,TRBD1,TRBV18,CASSPTGQSYGYTF
TRBJ2-7,TRBD1,TRBV5-1,CASSSRDSNEQYF
TRBJ2-7,TRBD2,TRBV27,CASTGLAGGYEQYF
TRBJ1-1,.,TRBV6-6,CASSSFVTGITEAFF
TRBJ2-1,.,TRBV7-2,CASSLEVARGNEQFF
TRBJ1-2,.,TRBV7-3,CASSPTQGSGYTF
TRBJ1-1,TRBD1,TRBV19,CASSRRDRGEYTEAFF
TRBJ1-5,TRBD1,TRBV30,CAWSLDRGSQPQHF
TRBJ2-1,TRBD1,TRBV30,CACIRGPGYNEQFF
TRBJ1-1,TRBD1,TRBV9,CASSARRDRGTEAFF
TRBJ2-3,TRBD2,TRBV30,CAWSVRLAPDTQYF
TRBJ2-5,TRBD2,TRBV12-5,CASGLALTSENPETQYF
TRBJ1-5,.,TRBV28,CASSRWRSNQPQHF
TRBJ1-2,.,TRBV7-9,CASSFDRFSGYTF
TRBJ2-2,.,TRBV29-1,CSGRTRSTGELFF
TRBJ1-2,.,TRBV6-5,CASSYRNRHGYTF
TRBJ1-4,.,TRBV30,CAWSDLREIGLEKLFF
TRBJ2-7,TRBD2,TRBV28,CASSLLAGEQYF
TRBJ1-1,TRBD1,TRBV6-6,CASKPGQGYYTEAFF
TRBJ2-1,TRBD2,TRBV15,CATSKGWGLAGGSSYNEQFF
TRBJ2-6,TRBD1,TRBV28,CASRGDRAGSGANVLTF
TRBJ2-1,TRBD2,TRBV2,CASSVAGGPFNEQFF
TRBJ1-1,.,TRBV18,CASSPQVTRDTEAFF
TRBJ1-1,.,TRBV28,CASQPRGAGDTEAFF
TRBJ1-4,.,TRBV6-6,CASRRGTEKLFF
TRBJ2-1,.,TRBV5-6,CASSDSSESYNEQFF
TRBJ2-2,TRBD1,TRBV9,CASSVPGQGTNTGELFF
TRBJ2-2,TRBD2,TRBV23-1,CASSQFRTSIPGELFF
TRBJ1-1,.,TRBV18,CASSQIENTEAFF
TRBJ1-1,TRBD1,TRBV4-3,CASSDRQGIGTEAFF
TRBJ2-5,.,TRBV7-9,CASSYSSVQETQYF
TRBJ2-3,TRBD2,TRBV4-2,CASSLMAGGSTDTQYF
TRBJ2-1,TRBD2,TRBV30,CAWSVRTSGSGEQFF
TRBJ1-3,TRBD1,TRBV28,CASSSGQENTIYF
TRBJ2-1,TRBD2,TRBV5-4,CASSFRQGLAVEQFF